These 7 T cell receptor beta chains share one sample of origin, sequenced in a study of shared clonotypes between healthy human individuals. Libraries were prepared by immunoSEQ multiplex PCR; TCRdb keeps only in-frame clonotypes and omits some of them. The sample lists 1,400,000 or so clones, about 98.5% seen once, with 0.36% in the top ten. Sample: naive CD4+ T cells sorted from blood. Stated subset: CD45RA+ positively selected. The origin of the receptors is a man aged 25 to 40 in good health.

The rearrangement uses TRBV7-9 and TRBJ2-4; D not resolved. From germline, CDR1 is SEHNR and CDR2 FQNEAQ (reference sequence). The germline V and J ends were trimmed by 2 bases and 1 base, with 6 bases remaining between them. The CDR3 covers 14 residues. The CDR3, as DNA: TGTGCCAGCAGCTTACCGGGCGCCAAAAACATTCAGTACTTC. This encodes CASSLPGAKNIQYF.

As concerns this clone: Other DNA sequences of this sample code for an identical CDR3. The chain combines TRBV18 with TRBJ1-1; 9 bases are a match to TRBD1. Germline CDR1 is KGHSH and CDR2 is LQKENI. V was pared by 6 bases and J by 5 bases, with 4 bases of the junction left unmatched. The CDR3 totals 13 residues. The CDR3 nucleotides are TGTGCCAGCTCCCCCGGGACAGGGACTGAAGCTTTCTTT. Translated: CASSPGTGTEAFF.

Comments on this clone: The same CDR3 also results from other DNA sequences found in this sample. This sequence joins TRBV28 and TRBJ1-5; D may be TRBD1 (6 bases). This CDR3 contains 15 residues. V was trimmed by 2 bases and J by 1 base, leaving 9 bases between them. CDR1 is MDHEN and CDR2 is SYDVKM in the germline V gene. The CDR3 region is CASSLQGPSNQPQHF. CDR3 in DNA: TGTGCCAGCAGTTTACAGGGGCCAAGCAATCAGCCCCAGCATTTT.

The chain has TRBV4-2 and TRBJ2-7; 7 nucleotides line up with TRBD1. Germline-derived CDR1 and CDR2 are LGHNA and YNFKEQ. This CDR3 is built from 15 residues. The ends lost 1 base at V and 2 bases at J; junction bases unmatched: 5. The CDR3 sequence: CASSQAQGRTYEQYF. The CDR3 DNA reads TGTGCCAGCAGCCAAGCACAGGGGCGAACCTACGAGCAGTACTTC.

V is TRBV29-1 and J is TRBJ2-2, with 7 bases fitting TRBD1. The CDR3 sequence is 14 residues long. In germline, CDR1 is SQVTM, CDR2 ANQGSEA. After removal of 5 bases from V and 4 bases from J, the junction contained 7 bases not matched to a gene. Written as DNA, the CDR3 is TGCAGCGTTCGATTACAGGGGACCACCGGGGAGCTGTTTTTT. Translating it yields CSVRLQGTTGELFF.

This rearrangement joins TRBV2 to TRBJ2-2; D not certain. There are 12 residues in the CDR3. CDR1 and CDR2 from the germline V gene are SNHLY and FYNNEI. V lost 7 bases, J lost 3 bases, and 6 bases lay in between. In nucleotides, the CDR3 is TGTGCCAGCAACGGGTACACCGGGGAGCTGTTTTTT. Translating it yields CASNGYTGELFF. Full variable domain (rest looked up from reference TRBV2 and TRBJ2-2): EPEVTQTPSHQVTQMGQEVILRCVPISNHLYFYWYRQILGQKVEFLVSFYNNEISEKSEIFDDQFSVERPDGSNFTLKIRSTKLEDSAMYFCASNGYTGELFFGEGSRLTVL.

This clone came up once. The chain is built from TRBV10-1 and TRBJ2-1, with 11 bases lining up with TRBD2. Germline lookup yields CDR1 WNHNN and CDR2 SYGVQD (reference sequence). V lost 1 base, J lost 6 bases, and 2 bases stayed unmatched. The CDR3 length is 15 residues. CDR3: CASSELGLAANEQFF. The CDR3 coding sequence is TGCGCCAGCAGTGAGTTGGGACTAGCGGCCAATGAGCAGTTCTTC.